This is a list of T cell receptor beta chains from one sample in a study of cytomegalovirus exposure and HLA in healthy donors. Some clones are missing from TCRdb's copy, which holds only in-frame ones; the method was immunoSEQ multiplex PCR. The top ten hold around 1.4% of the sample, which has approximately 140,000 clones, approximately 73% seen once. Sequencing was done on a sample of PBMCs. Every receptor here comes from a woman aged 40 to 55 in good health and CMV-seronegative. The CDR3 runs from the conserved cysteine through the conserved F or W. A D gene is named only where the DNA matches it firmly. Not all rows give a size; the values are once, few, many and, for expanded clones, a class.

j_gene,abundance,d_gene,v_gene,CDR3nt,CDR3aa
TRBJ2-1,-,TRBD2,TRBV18,TGTGCCAGCTCAGACACGATAGCGGGGCCCCTATCCTACAATGAGCAGTTCTTC,CASSDTIAGPLSYNEQFF
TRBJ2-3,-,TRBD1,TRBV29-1,TGCAGCGTGGAGGACAGGGGCGATGGCACAGATACGCAGTATTTT,CSVEDRGDGTDTQYF
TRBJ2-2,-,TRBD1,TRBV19,TGTGCCAGTAGTACGAGACAGGGTTCTAGCACCGGGGAGCTGTTTTTT,CASSTRQGSSTGELFF
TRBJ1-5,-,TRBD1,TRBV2,TGTGCCAGCAGAGGTCCCCGTCCCGGGCCCGGGACAGGGTATAGCAATCAGCCCCAGCATTTT,CASRGPRPGPGTGYSNQPQHF
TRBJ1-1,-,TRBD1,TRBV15,TGTGCCACCAGCAGAGGGGGTACAGGGGATCTCGCTGAAGCTTTCTTT,CATSRGGTGDLAEAFF
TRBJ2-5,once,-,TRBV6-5,TGTGCCACGCTCCGTGGGGGGGGGCGAGAGACCCAGTACTTC,CATLRGGGRETQYF
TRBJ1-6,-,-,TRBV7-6,TGTGCCAGCAGCTTAGGTCCCCGGGGCTCCTATAATTCACCCCTCCACTTT,CASSLGPRGSYNSPLHF
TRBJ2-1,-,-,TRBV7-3,TGTGCCAGCAGCTTAGAGGCGGGGGCCTTTGGTGAGCAGTTCTTC,CASSLEAGAFGEQFF
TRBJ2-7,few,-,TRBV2,TGTGCCAGCAGTCGGGGGAGCAACTACGAGCAGTACTTC,CASSRGSNYEQYF
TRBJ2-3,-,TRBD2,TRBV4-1,TGCGCCAGCAGCAAAAGCAGGCGGGGGGGCCTTACAGATACGCAGTATTTT,CASSKSRRGGLTDTQYF
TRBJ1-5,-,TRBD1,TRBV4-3,TGCGCCAGCAGCCAATCTGCGACAGGGGGTCAGCCCCAGCATTTT,CASSQSATGGQPQHF
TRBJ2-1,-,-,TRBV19,TGTGCCAGTAGAATAGACGATAGTCAAAACAATGAGCAGTTCTTC,CASRIDDSQNNEQFF
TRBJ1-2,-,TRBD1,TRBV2,TGTGCCAGCAGCCGACAGGGATTGGCGTATGGCTACACCTTC,CASSRQGLAYGYTF
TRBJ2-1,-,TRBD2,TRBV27,TGTGCCAGCAGTGAATTCAAGCGGGAGCCCTACAATGAGCAGTTCTTC,CASSEFKREPYNEQFF
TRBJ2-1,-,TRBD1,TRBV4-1,TGCGCCAGCAGCCCCGAATACAGGGGGTCCTTTGCCAGCGGTAATGAGCAGTTCTTC,CASSPEYRGSFASGNEQFF
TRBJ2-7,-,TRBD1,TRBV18,TGTGCCAGCTCACCCTACCGGGACAGGGGACACGAGCAGTACTTC,CASSPYRDRGHEQYF
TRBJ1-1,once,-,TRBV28,TGTGCCAGCAGATTCGGGGGATTGGAAGCTTTCTTT,CASRFGGLEAFF
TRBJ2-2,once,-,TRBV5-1,TGCGCCAGCAGCTTACTCATGACGAACACCGGGGAGCTGTTTTTT,CASSLLMTNTGELFF
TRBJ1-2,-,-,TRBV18,TGTGCCAGCTCACCACCTGGGGCCTCTAACTATGGCTACACCTTC,CASSPPGASNYGYTF
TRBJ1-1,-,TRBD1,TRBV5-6,TGTGCCAGCAGCTTTGGACAAACCAGGGGGGACACTGAAGCTTTCTTT,CASSFGQTRGDTEAFF
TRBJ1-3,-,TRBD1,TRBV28,TGTGCCAGCATACCGGGGACAGGGGTCGGAAACACCATATATTTT,CASIPGTGVGNTIYF
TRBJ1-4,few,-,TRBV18,TGTGCCAGCTCACCAGACAGTCAGAATGAAAAACTGTTTTTT,CASSPDSQNEKLFF
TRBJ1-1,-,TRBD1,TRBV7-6,TGTGCCAGCAGCTTAGAGATTGGGACAGGGGTCGGCGCTGAAGCTTTCTTT,CASSLEIGTGVGAEAFF
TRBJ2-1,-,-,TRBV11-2,TGTGCCAGCAGCTTATCGAGGGGGAGCTCCTACAATGAGCAGTTCTTC,CASSLSRGSSYNEQFF
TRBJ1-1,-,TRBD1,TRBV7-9,TGTGCCAGCAGCGCCCAGGGACAGGAGAACACTGAAGCTTTCTTT,CASSAQGQENTEAFF
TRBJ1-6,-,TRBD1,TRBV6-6,TGTGCCAGCAGTTATACGGGACAGGGTAATTCACCCCTCCACTTT,CASSYTGQGNSPLHF
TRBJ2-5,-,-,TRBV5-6,TGTGCCAGCAGCCCCGGGACTGTGTACCAAGAGACCCAGTACTTC,CASSPGTVYQETQYF
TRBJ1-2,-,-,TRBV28,TGTGCCAGCAGTCAAGACAGCACCCGCGGCTATGGCTACACCTTC,CASSQDSTRGYGYTF
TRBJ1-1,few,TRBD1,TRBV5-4,TGTGCCAGCAGCCATTCACAGGGGGTGAACACTGAAGCTTTCTTT,CASSHSQGVNTEAFF
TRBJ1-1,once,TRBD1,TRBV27,TGTGCCAGCAGCCCGGACAGGCCCCGTGGGCATGAAGCTTTCTTT,CASSPDRPRGHEAFF
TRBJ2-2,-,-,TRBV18,TGTGCCAGCTCACCGCGGGGGCACCAAGAGGCCGGGGAGCTGTTTTTT,CASSPRGHQEAGELFF
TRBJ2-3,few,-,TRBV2,TGTGCCAGCCAACGGGGGGCCAGCACAGATACGCAGTATTTT,CASQRGASTDTQYF
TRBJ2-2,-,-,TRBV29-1,TGCAGCGTTGCCCTTTCTACCGGGGAGCTGTTTTTT,CSVALSTGELFF
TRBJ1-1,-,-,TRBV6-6,TGTGCCAGCAGTTTCGCAGGGCAGGGGACTGAAGCTTTCTTT,CASSFAGQGTEAFF
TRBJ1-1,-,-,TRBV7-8,TGTGCCAGCAGCTTTTGGAGGGTGACGGACACTGAAGCTTTCTTT,CASSFWRVTDTEAFF
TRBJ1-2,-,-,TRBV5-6,TGTGCCAGCAACGACGGACACTTCGGCTATGGCTACACCTTC,CASNDGHFGYGYTF
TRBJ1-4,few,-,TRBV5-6,TGTGCCAGCAGCTTGGGACTGTGGGAAAAACTGTTTTTT,CASSLGLWEKLFF
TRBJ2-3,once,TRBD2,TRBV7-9,TGTGCCAGCAGCTCAGGACTAGCGGGGGGCTACACAGATACGCAGTATTTT,CASSSGLAGGYTDTQYF
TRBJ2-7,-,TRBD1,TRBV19,TGTGCCAGTAGTACCTTTGGGACAGGGAACGAGCAGTACTTC,CASSTFGTGNEQYF
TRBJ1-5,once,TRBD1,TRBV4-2,TGTGCCAGCAGCCAGACGGACAGGTTTTTGGGGGCGAATCAGCCCCAGCATTTT,CASSQTDRFLGANQPQHF
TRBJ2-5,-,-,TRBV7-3,TGTGCCAGCAGCCGCTCCAGATCGGAGACCCAGTACTTC,CASSRSRSETQYF
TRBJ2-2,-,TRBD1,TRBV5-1,TGCGCCAGCGGACAGGGGCCCGGGGAGCTGTTTTTT,CASGQGPGELFF
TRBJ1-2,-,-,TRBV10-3,TGTGCCATCAACGGACAGAGCGAACATGGCTACACCTTC,CAINGQSEHGYTF
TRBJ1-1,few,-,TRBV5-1,TGCGCCAGCGGAGCCAATTGGAACACTGAAGCTTTCTTT,CASGANWNTEAFF
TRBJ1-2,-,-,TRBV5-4,TGTGCCAGCAGCTTGGGCAGAGGGTTCAGTGGCTACACCTTC,CASSLGRGFSGYTF
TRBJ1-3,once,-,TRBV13,TGTGCCAGCAGCACAGGGAGGGGCTCTGGAAACACCATATATTTT,CASSTGRGSGNTIYF
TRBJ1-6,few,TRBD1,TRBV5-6,TGTGCCAGCAGCAGACAGGGAACGAATAATTCACCCCTCCACTTT,CASSRQGTNNSPLHF
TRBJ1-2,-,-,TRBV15,TGTGCCACCAGCAGAGGGGCGCAGACGTATGGCTACACCTTC,CATSRGAQTYGYTF
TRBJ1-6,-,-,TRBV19,TGTGCCACCGCCAAAGGACTGCTCTATAATTCACCCCTCCACTTT,CATAKGLLYNSPLHF
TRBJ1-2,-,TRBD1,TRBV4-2,TGTGCCAGCAGCCAACCAAGACAGGGGGCTGACTATGGCTACACCTTC,CASSQPRQGADYGYTF
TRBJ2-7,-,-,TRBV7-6,TGTGCCAGCAGCTTAGGGGCGGGACAGCCCTCCTACGAGCAGTACTTC,CASSLGAGQPSYEQYF